This TCR beta chain was obtained from a study of T-cell reconstitution after alpha-beta-depleted transplantation in children. CDR1 and CDR2 from the germline V gene are MGHDK and SYGVNS. V was clipped by 5 bases and J by 3 bases; unmatched bases: 10. The CDR3 consists of 16 residues. Findings and caveats of the study: Most T-cell counts and diversity one year after the transplant came from T cells that were newly produced. Diversity of TCRbeta at day 60 was high in some patients, arising from surviving recipient T cells and thymic progenitors.

Molecular barcoding with unique molecular identifiers was used for the TCRbeta library. Each CDR3 protein is one row after TCRdb ran MiXCR on the PCR reads. The sample lists approximately 220,000 distinct CDR3 sequences; approximately 19% were seen once. This clonotype occurred a few times. Its cognate antigen is unknown. The genes are TRBV25-1 and TRBJ1-2; 9 nucleotides align to TRBD1. The sequence derives from a male patient aged 2 to 9 who had a stem cell transplant for acute lymphoblastic leukemia, so the T cells may come from the graft donor. Sequenced here: PBMCs, mostly from graft donor cells, sampled 360 days after TCRalphabeta/CD19-depleted stem cell transplant. CDR3 sequence: CASSPEGTGSYYGYTF. CDR3 nucleotide sequence: TGTGCCAGCAGTCCCGAGGGGACAGGGTCCTACTATGGCTACACCTTC.